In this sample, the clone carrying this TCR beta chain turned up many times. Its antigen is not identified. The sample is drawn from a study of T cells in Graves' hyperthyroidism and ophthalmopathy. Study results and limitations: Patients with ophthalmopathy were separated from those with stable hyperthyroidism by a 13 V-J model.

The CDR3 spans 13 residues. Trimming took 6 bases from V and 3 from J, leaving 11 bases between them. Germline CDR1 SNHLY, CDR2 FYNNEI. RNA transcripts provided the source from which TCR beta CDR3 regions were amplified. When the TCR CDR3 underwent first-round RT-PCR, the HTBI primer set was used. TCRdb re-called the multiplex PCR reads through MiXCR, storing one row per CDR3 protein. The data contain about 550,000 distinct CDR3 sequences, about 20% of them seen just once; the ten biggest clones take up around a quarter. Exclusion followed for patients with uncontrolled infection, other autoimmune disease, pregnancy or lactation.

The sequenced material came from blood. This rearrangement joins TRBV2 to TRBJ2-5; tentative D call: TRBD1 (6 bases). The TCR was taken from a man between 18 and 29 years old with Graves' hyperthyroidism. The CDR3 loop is CASREDRKETQYF. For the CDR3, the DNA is TGTGCCAGCAGAGAGGACAGAAAAGAGACCCAGTACTTC.